Listed here are 27 T cell receptor beta chains from one sample, sequenced in a study of T cell responses to AZD1222 COVID-19 vaccine. The assay was immunoSEQ multiplex PCR, and TCRdb's table has in-frame clones only and misses some. The sample lists 85,000 to 130,000 clones, over 90% occurring once. Here the sequenced sample was peripheral blood, taken on day 0 of AZD1222 vaccination. Receptor source: an adult in good health.

The CDR3, as DNA: TGTGCCAGCAGCTCAACCGTGGAGGGCACTGAAGCTTTCTTT. Protein product: CASSSTVEGTEAFF. V gene TRBV11-2 combines with J gene TRBJ1-1, with unresolved D. Trimming left V 4 bases short and J 4 bases short, with 13 bases between. CDR3 length: 14 residues. In germline, CDR1 is SGHAT, CDR2 FQNNGV.

This clone was seen a few times. The V gene is TRBV18, the J gene TRBJ2-7, with TRBD2 matching 8 bases. V lost 1 base and J lost 5; bases outside the gene matches: 7. CDR1 and CDR2 from the germline V gene are KGHSH and LQKENI. The CDR3 spans 15 residues. CDR3 sequence reads: CASSPREGTRDEQYF. CDR3 DNA: TGTGCCAGCTCACCACGGGAGGGGACTAGGGACGAGCAGTACTTC.

This chain connects TRBV4-2 to TRBJ2-7; TRBD1 matches 10 bases. CDR3 length: 17 residues. Germline loops: CDR1 LGHNA, CDR2 YNFKEQ. The trim removed 1 base at V and 6 bases at J, leaving 12 bases unmatched. For the CDR3, the DNA is TGTGCCAGCAGCCAAGCGGTTCGGGACAGGGGTGGTGGCGAGCAGTACTTC. This sequence encodes CASSQAVRDRGGGEQYF.

V usage is TRBV6-2 or TRBV6-3 and J usage is TRBJ2-1, with TRBD1 matching 7 bases. The ends lost 5 bases at V and 4 bases at J; junction bases unmatched: 5. This CDR3 has 14 amino acids. From germline, CDR1 is MNHEY and CDR2 SVGEGT. The CDR3 sequence: CASSRTGAYNEQFF. DNA for the CDR3: TGTGCCAGCAGTCGGACAGGAGCTTACAATGAGCAGTTCTTC.

V gene TRBV6-5 combines with J gene TRBJ2-7; 9 bases align to TRBD1. The CDR3 is 13 residues long. The J segment lost 6 bases and the V segment lost 7 bases, leaving 7 bases of the junction unmatched. CDR1 is MNHEY, CDR2 SVGAGI, per germline. The chain's CDR3 is CASTGTGISEQYF. CDR3 coding DNA: TGTGCCAGCACCGGGACAGGGATAAGCGAGCAGTACTTC.

The rearrangement joins TRBV29-1 to TRBJ1-1; D unclear. Trimming left V 3 bases short and J 0 bases short, with 8 bases between. In germline, CDR1 is SQVTM, CDR2 ANQGSEA. The CDR3 extends over 13 amino acids. CDR3 in amino acids: CSVEGRVNTEAFF. CDR3 nucleotide sequence: TGCAGCGTTGAGGGGAGGGTGAACACTGAAGCTTTCTTT.

This chain uses TRBV13 with TRBJ1-1, with TRBD1 matching over 10 bases. V was pared by 3 bases and J by 5 bases, with 3 bases of the junction left unmatched. The CDR3 has 14 amino acids. CDR1 PRHDT and CDR2 FYEKMQ come from the germline V gene (reference sequence). CDR3 sequence reads: CASSLTGGRTEAFF. DNA of the CDR3: TGTGCCAGCAGCTTGACAGGGGGCCGGACTGAAGCTTTCTTT.

The J gene is TRBJ2-7, the V gene TRBV7-2, with TRBD1 identical over 9 bases. CDR1 SGHTA and CDR2 FQGNSA come from the germline V gene. Trimming took 4 bases from V and 6 from J; bases not matched to a gene: 7. The CDR3 consists of 14 residues. The CDR3 sequence is CASSSWTGASEQYF. As DNA, the CDR3 is TGTGCCAGCAGCTCCTGGACAGGGGCCTCCGAGCAGTACTTC.

CDR3 loop: CASSFAGRSNTEAFF. The CDR3 bases are TGTGCCAGCAGCTTCGCCGGCAGATCGAACACTGAAGCTTTCTTT. The V gene is TRBV5-4, the J gene TRBJ1-1; D gene unclear. Between the trimmed V and J ends, which lost 2 bases and 1 base, there was a span of 12 bases. The CDR3 is made up of 15 amino acids. Germline CDR1 SGHNT, CDR2 YYREEE (reference sequence). The complete variable domain, with remaining parts taken from reference TRBV5-4 and TRBJ1-1, reads ETGVTQSPTHLIKTRGQQVTLRCSSQSGHNTVSWYQQALGQGPQFIFQYYREEENGRGNFPPRFSGLQFPNYSSELNVNALELDDSALYLCASSFAGRSNTEAFFGQGTRLTVV.

The rearrangement links TRBV4-1 to TRBJ2-1; 13 bases are shared with TRBD2. Germline CDR1 MGHRA, CDR2 YSYEKL. The CDR3 extends over 18 amino acids. V dropped 1 base and J dropped 2; count of bases not matched to a gene: 5. This CDR3 is CASSQAGTSGKTYNEQFF. In nucleotides, the CDR3 is TGCGCCAGCAGCCAAGCGGGGACTAGCGGGAAAACCTACAATGAGCAGTTCTTC.

J is TRBJ1-2 and V is TRBV7-9; D may be TRBD1 (6 bases). Per the germline V gene, CDR1 is SEHNR and CDR2 is FQNEAQ (reference sequence). CDR3 size: 13 residues. The V end was cut by 5 bases, the J end by 6 bases, with 13 bases between. DNA for the CDR3: TGTGCCAGCAGCCCACAGGGTGCGGATGGCTACACCTTC. Translating it yields CASSPQGADGYTF.

The rearrangement uses TRBV7-8 and TRBJ2-7; D gene ambiguous. Germline lookup yields CDR1 SGHVS and CDR2 FQNEAQ. V was trimmed by 3 bases and J by 3 bases, leaving 12 bases between them. The CDR3 is made up of 14 amino acids. As DNA, the CDR3 is TGTGCCAGCAGCTTCAACACCGGTTTCTACGAGCAGTACTTC. Amino acid sequence: CASSFNTGFYEQYF.

The chain uses TRBV4-2 and TRBJ2-5; the D gene is possibly TRBD2 (6 bases). Trimming removed 4 bases from V and 5 bases from J, with 14 bases in between. The CDR3 is 14 residues long. CDR1 and CDR2 from the germline V gene are LGHNA and YNFKEQ. The CDR3 sequence is CASSPVGGRETQYF. Written as DNA, the CDR3 is TGTGCCAGCAGCCCAGTGGGAGGTAGGGAGACCCAGTACTTC.

The gene calls are TRBV28 and TRBJ2-7; D might be TRBD1 or TRBD2, each matching 6 bases. Germline values: CDR1 MDHEN, CDR2 SYDVKM. The CDR3 has 16 amino acids. V was cut by 3 bases and J by 4 bases, with 19 bases left in between. CDR3 in DNA: TGTGCCAGCAGTTTCGTCCCAGGGGAGGCGAGTTACGAGCAGTACTTC. Protein sequence: CASSFVPGEASYEQYF.

This chain joins TRBV6-5 and TRBJ2-5, with no clear D. V was shortened by 6 bases and J by 2 bases, with 10 bases between the two germline ends. CDR3 size: 13 residues. CDR1 is MNHEY, CDR2 SVGAGI, per germline. CDR3 sequence: CASSRDIQETQYF. Here the CDR3 DNA reads TGTGCCAGCAGCCGCGACATTCAAGAGACCCAGTACTTC.

The rearrangement links TRBV19 to TRBJ1-3, with TRBD1 matching over 7 bases. The V gene end was trimmed by 5 bases and the J gene end by 0 bases; junction bases not matched to a gene: 10. Germline CDR1 is LNHDA and CDR2 is SQIVND (reference sequence). The CDR3 spans 17 residues. The CDR3: CASSASGTVFSGNTIYF. Written as DNA, the CDR3 is TGTGCCAGTAGTGCCTCCGGGACAGTCTTCTCTGGAAACACCATATATTTT.

The chain recombines TRBV5-1 with TRBJ2-1; 8 bases agree with TRBD1. The ends lost 3 bases at V and 5 bases at J; junction bases unmatched: 7. This CDR3 contains 15 residues. In germline, CDR1 is SGHRS, CDR2 YFSETQ. The CDR3 spells CASSWMGQANNEQFF. CDR3 nucleotides: TGCGCCAGCAGCTGGATGGGACAGGCTAACAATGAGCAGTTCTTC. Variable domain in full (rest from reference TRBV5-1 and TRBJ2-1): KAGVTQTPRYLIKTRGQQVTLSCSPISGHRSVSWYQQTPGQGLQFLFEYFSETQRNKGNFPGRFSGRQFSNSRSEMNVSTLELGDSALYLCASSWMGQANNEQFFGPGTRLTVL.

This clone has only one observation. The limits of the CDR3 on the DNA are not certain, so only TCRdb's listed CDR3 is given. This chain uses TRBV12-3 or TRBV12-4 with TRBJ2-3; the table's D gene call, TRBD2, was not cross checked with the DNA. The CDR3 has 12 amino acids, counting both end residues. CDR3 amino acids: CASSSSTDTQYF.

The J gene is TRBJ2-3, the V gene TRBV7-3, with D maybe TRBD2 (6 bases). The V end was cut by 2 bases, the J end by 4 bases, with 10 bases between. CDR1 SGHTA and CDR2 FQGTGA come from the germline V gene. This CDR3 has 14 residues. The CDR3 protein is CASSLGGISDTQYF. DNA for the CDR3: TGTGCCAGCAGCTTAGGCGGGATCTCAGATACGCAGTATTTT.

Note on this clone: The sample contains more than one DNA sequence encoding this CDR3. This chain joins TRBV27 and TRBJ2-3; the D is unclear. The CDR3 extends over 13 amino acids. With 3 bases removed from V and 2 bases from J, the gap between germline ends came to 6 bases. Germline V lookup: CDR1 MNHEY, CDR2 SMNVEV (reference sequence). CDR3 protein: CASSFQYTDTQYF. For the CDR3, the DNA is TGTGCCAGCAGTTTCCAATACACAGATACGCAGTATTTT.

The chain links TRBV24-1 to TRBJ2-1, with D maybe TRBD1 (5 bases). CDR1 is KGHDR, CDR2 SFDVKD, per germline. The V end lost 4 bases, the J end lost 3 bases, and 12 bases lay between the germline ends. This CDR3 is built from 15 residues. The CDR3 is CATSEARDFYNEQFF. CDR3 nucleotides: TGTGCCACCAGTGAGGCCAGGGATTTCTACAATGAGCAGTTCTTC.

This clone is medium-sized by share. The chain links TRBV27 to TRBJ1-5; unclear D gene. The CDR3 totals 15 residues. V was cut by 6 bases and J by 3 bases, with 15 bases left in between. Germline lookup yields CDR1 MNHEY and CDR2 SMNVEV (reference sequence). CDR3 sequence: CASSQYANNNQPQHF. The DNA for the CDR3 is TGTGCCAGCAGCCAGTATGCCAATAACAATCAGCCCCAGCATTTT.

The chain carries TRBV28 and TRBJ1-5, with 8 positions matching TRBD1. J lost 4 bases, V lost 6 bases, and 11 bases had no gene match. The CDR3 extends over 16 amino acids. Germline CDR1 reads MDHEN; CDR2 reads SYDVKM. CDR3 nucleotides: TGTGCCAGCAGGGGGGCCGGGACAGGCCCGAATCAGCCCCAGCATTTT. This sequence encodes CASRGAGTGPNQPQHF.

J is TRBJ1-2 and V is TRBV5-4; D remains unclear. V shed 4 bases and J shed 8 bases, with 15 bases lying between them. Per the germline V gene, CDR1 is SGHNT and CDR2 is YYREEE (reference sequence). CDR3 size: 13 residues. The CDR3 nucleotides are TGTGCCAGCAGCACGGACGGCGTCGGCGGCTACACCTTC. Amino acid sequence: CASSTDGVGGYTF.

The CDR3 spells CASSHLGGAVGYTF. CDR3 DNA sequence: TGCGCCAGCAGCCATCTGGGCGGGGCCGTCGGCTACACCTTC. The V and J genes are TRBV4-1 and TRBJ1-2; D may be TRBD1 (5 bases). The CDR3 contains 14 residues. Germline CDR1 and CDR2: MGHRA and YSYEKL. With 3 bases removed from V and 8 bases from J, the gap between germline ends came to 16 bases.

CDR3 protein: CASSQGGQGGKTQYF. CDR3 bases: TGTGCCAGCAGCCAAGGTGGACAGGGGGGGAAGACCCAGTACTTC. The chain links TRBV3-1 (or the pseudogene TRBV3-2) to TRBJ2-5, with 10 bases matching TRBD1. Unmatched junction bases numbered 5, after V lost 1 base and J lost 6 bases. The germline gives CDR1 LGHDT, CDR2 YNNKEL (reference sequence). The CDR3 runs 15 residues.

The DNA of the CDR3 is TGTGCCAGCAGCTATACGACAGGGGTGAACACTGAAGCTTTCTTT. It translates to CASSYTTGVNTEAFF. The rearrangement joins TRBV7-9 to TRBJ1-1, with TRBD1 identical over 8 bases. The CDR3 totals 15 residues. CDR1 and CDR2 from the germline V gene are SEHNR and FQNEAQ (reference sequence). Trimming removed 4 bases from V and 0 bases from J; junction bases left unmatched: 4.